This entry concerns a single T cell receptor (beta chain). Germline CDR1 is KGHSH and CDR2 is LQKENI. V lost 3 bases and J lost 2, with 12 bases in between. The CDR3 runs 15 residues. TCRdb's copy holds only in-frame clones and misses some; the assay was immunoSEQ multiplex PCR. The sample contains 150,000 or so clones, 85% to 95% of which appear only once. This specimen comes from a study of blood T cell repertoires in COVID-19. Study as a whole: Samples of COVID-19 (acute and convalescent) were obtained from the United States, Italy and Spain.

The sequenced sample consisted of peripheral blood. This sequence was found in a woman aged 45 to 65 with acute or convalescent COVID-19. The chain couples TRBV18 to TRBJ2-3, with D possibly TRBD1 on 6 matching bases. The CDR3 spells CASSPVRGVTDTQYF. The CDR3 DNA is TGTGCCAGCTCACCGGTCAGGGGCGTCACAGATACGCAGTATTTT.